This TCR beta chain was profiled in a study of early T cells in non-severe SARS-CoV-2 infection. Whole-study findings and limits: Sequences matched to VDJdb favored anti-spike CD8 responses, while private and CD4 specificities were missed.

In TCRdb, the 5' RACE reads were re-called with MiXCR into one record per CDR3 protein. The table lists about 30,000 distinct CDR3 sequences, 5.2% of them singletons. The germline V gene encodes CDR1 SGHTA and CDR2 FQGNSA. This CDR3 spans 19 amino acids. With regard to this clonotype: Its antigen is unknown. Germline and junction disagree at one end, which may indicate a read error.

V and J are TRBV7-2 and TRBJ2-2; 8 positions match TRBD2. Input material: whole blood. The TCR sequence derives from an adult who was a healthcare worker with PCR-confirmed SARS-CoV-2 infection or an uninfected control (not recorded which). CDR3 DNA sequence: TGTGCCAGCAGCTTAGTCCTCTCGGGACTAGTAAATTATGGCGGGGAGCAGTTTTTT. Its translation is CASSLVLSGLVNYGGEQFF.